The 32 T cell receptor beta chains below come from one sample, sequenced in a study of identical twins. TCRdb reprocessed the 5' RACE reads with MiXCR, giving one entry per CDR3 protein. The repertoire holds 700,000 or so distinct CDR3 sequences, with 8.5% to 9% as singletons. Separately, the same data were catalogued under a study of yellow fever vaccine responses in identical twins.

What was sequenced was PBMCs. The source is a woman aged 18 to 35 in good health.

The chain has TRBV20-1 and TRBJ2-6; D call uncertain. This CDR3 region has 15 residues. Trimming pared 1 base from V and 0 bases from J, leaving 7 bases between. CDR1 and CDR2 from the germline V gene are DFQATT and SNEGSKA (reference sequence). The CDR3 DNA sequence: TGCAGTGCTAGAGTCGGCGGCTCTGGGGCCAACGTCCTGACTTTC. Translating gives CSARVGGSGANVLTF.

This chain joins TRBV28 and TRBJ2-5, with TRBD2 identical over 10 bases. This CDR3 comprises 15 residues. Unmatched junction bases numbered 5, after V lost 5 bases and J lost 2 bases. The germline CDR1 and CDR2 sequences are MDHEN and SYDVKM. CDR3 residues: CASSPSGLAQETQYF. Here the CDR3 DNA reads TGTGCCAGCAGTCCATCGGGACTAGCGCAAGAGACCCAGTACTTC.

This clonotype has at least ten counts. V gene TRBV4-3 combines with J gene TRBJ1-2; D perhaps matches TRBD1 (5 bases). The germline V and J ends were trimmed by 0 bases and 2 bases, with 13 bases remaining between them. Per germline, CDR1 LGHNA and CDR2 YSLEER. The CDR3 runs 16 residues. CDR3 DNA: TGCGCCAGCAGCCAAGATAGGGCAGGGACGAACTATGGCTACACCTTC. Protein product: CASSQDRAGTNYGYTF.

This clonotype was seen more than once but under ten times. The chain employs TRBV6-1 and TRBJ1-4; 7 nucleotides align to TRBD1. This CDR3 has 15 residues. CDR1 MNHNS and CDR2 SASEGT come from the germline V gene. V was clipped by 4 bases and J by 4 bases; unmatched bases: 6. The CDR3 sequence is CASSGGQLYNEKLFF. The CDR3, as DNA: TGTGCCAGCAGTGGGGGACAGCTTTATAATGAAAAACTGTTTTTT.

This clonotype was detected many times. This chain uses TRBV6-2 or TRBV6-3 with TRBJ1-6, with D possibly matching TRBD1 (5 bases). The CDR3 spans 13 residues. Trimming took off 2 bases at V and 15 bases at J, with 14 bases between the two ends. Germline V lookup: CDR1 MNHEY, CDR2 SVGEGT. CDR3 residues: CASSYRGGFNLHF. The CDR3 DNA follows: TGTGCCAGCAGTTACCGGGGGGGTTTCAACCTCCACTTT.

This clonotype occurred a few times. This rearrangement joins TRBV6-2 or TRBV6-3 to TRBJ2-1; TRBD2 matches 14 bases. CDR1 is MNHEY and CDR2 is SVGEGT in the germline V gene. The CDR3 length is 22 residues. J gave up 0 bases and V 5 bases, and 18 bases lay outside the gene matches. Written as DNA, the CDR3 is TGTGCCAGCAGTAGACTAGCGGGGGGGTCCCTCCCATTCCGAAGCTCCTACAATGAGCAGTTCTTC. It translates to CASSRLAGGSLPFRSSYNEQFF.

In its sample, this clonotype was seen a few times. The CDR3 loop reads CASSFLFRESTDTQYF. CDR3 nucleotides: TGTGCCAGCAGCTTCCTTTTCAGGGAGAGCACAGATACGCAGTATTTT. The chain is built from TRBV7-2 and TRBJ2-3; D might be TRBD1 or TRBD2, each matching 5 bases. Trimming removed 3 bases at V and 0 bases at J, with 13 bases between. Germline CDR1 and CDR2: SGHTA and FQGNSA. CDR3 length: 16 residues. Drawing the rest from reference TRBV7-2 and TRBJ2-3, the complete variable domain is GAGVSQSPSNKVTEKGKDVELRCDPISGHTALYWYRQSLGQGLEFLIYFQGNSAPDKSGLPSDRFSAERTGGSVSTLTIQRTQQEDSAVYLCASSFLFRESTDTQYFGPGTRLTVL.

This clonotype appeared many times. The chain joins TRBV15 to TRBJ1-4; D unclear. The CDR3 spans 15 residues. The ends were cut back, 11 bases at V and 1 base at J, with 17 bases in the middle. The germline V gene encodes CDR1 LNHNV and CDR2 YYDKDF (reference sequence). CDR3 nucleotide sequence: TGTGCCGCCCAGAAGGGTCGTCTAACTAATGAAAAACTGTTTTTT. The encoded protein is CAAQKGRLTNEKLFF. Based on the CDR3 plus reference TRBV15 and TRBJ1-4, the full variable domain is DAMVIQNPRYQVTQFGKPVTLSCSQTLNHNVMYWYQQKSSQAPKLLFHYYDKDFNNEADTPDNFQSRRPNTSFCFLDIRSPGLGDTAMYLCAAQKGRLTNEKLFFGSGTQLSVL.

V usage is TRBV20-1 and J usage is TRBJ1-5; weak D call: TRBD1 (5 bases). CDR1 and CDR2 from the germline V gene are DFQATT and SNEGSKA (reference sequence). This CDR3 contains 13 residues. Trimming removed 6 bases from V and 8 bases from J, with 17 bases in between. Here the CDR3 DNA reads TGCAGTGCCTTTCTTGGGACGGGGGAGCCCCAGCATTTT. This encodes CSAFLGTGEPQHF.

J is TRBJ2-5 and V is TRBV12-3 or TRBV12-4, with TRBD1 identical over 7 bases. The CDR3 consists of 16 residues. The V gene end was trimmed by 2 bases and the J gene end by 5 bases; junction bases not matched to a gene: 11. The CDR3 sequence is CASSLRHRGEGETQYF. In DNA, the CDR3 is TGTGCCAGCAGTTTACGTCACAGGGGCGAGGGGGAGACCCAGTACTTC.

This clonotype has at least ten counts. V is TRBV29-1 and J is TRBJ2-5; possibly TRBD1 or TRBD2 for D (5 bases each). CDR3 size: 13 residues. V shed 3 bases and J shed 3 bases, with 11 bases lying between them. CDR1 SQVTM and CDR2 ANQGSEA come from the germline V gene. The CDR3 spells CSVDRDPKETQYF. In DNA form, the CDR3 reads TGCAGCGTTGACCGGGACCCCAAAGAGACCCAGTACTTC.

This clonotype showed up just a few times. This CDR3 reads CASSLRLAGGGDTQYF. Here the CDR3 DNA reads TGTGCCAGCAGCTTAAGGCTAGCGGGGGGCGGGGATACGCAGTATTTT. The chain links TRBV11-2 to TRBJ2-3; 11 bases fit TRBD2. Germline V gene sequence: CDR1 SGHAT, CDR2 FQNNGV. J was trimmed by 6 bases and V by 2 bases; bases with no gene match: 7. This CDR3 contains 16 residues.

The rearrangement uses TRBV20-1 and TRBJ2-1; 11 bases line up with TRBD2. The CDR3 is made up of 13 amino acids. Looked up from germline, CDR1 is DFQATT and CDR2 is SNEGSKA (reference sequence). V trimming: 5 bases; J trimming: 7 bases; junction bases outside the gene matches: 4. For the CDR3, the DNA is TGCAGTGCTGGGGGACTAGCGGAAAATGAGCAGTTCTTC. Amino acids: CSAGGLAENEQFF.

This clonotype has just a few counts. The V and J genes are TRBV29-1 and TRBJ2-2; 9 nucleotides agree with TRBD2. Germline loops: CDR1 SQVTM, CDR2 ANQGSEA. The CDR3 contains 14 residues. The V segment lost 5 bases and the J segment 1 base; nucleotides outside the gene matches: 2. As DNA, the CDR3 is TGCAGCGTTTATAGCGGGAGGAACACCGGGGAGCTGTTTTTT. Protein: CSVYSGRNTGELFF.

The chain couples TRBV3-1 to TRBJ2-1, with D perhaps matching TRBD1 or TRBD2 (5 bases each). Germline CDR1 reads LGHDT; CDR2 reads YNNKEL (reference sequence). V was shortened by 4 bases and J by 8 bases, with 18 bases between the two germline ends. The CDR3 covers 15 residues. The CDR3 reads CASSRSWDLRDEQFF. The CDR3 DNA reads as TGTGCCAGCAGCCGGAGCTGGGACCTCAGGGATGAGCAGTTCTTC.

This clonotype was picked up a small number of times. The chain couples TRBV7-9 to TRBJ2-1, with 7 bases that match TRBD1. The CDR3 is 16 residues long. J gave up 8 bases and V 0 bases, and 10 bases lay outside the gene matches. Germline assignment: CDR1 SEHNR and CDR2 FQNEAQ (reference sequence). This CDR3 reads CASSLAAGTVNYEQFF. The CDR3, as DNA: TGTGCCAGCAGCTTAGCGGCAGGGACAGTCAATTATGAGCAGTTCTTC. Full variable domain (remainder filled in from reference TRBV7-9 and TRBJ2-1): DTGVSQNPRHKITKRGQNVTFRCDPISEHNRLYWYRQTLGQGPEFLTYFQNEAQLEKSRLLSDRFSAERPKGSFSTLEIQRTEQGDSAMYLCASSLAAGTVNYEQFFGPGTRLTVL.

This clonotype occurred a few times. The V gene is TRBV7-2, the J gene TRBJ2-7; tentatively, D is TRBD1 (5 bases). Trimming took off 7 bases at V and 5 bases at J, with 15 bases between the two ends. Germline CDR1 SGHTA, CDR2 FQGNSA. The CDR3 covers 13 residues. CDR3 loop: CASTFQGSNEQYF. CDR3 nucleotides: TGTGCCAGCACCTTCCAGGGTAGCAACGAGCAGTACTTC.

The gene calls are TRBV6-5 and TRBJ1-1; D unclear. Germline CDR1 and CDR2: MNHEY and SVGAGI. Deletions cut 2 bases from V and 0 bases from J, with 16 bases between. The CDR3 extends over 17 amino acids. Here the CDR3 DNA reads TGTGCCAGCAGTTACACCAAGAACAGAATCATGAACACTGAAGCTTTCTTT. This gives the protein CASSYTKNRIMNTEAFF.

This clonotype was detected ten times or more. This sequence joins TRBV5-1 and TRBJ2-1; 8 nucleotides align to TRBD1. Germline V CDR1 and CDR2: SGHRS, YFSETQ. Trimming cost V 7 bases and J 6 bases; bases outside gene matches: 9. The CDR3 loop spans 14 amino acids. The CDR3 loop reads CASQGGQVFNEQFF. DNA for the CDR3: TGCGCCAGCCAAGGGGGACAGGTTTTCAATGAGCAGTTCTTC.

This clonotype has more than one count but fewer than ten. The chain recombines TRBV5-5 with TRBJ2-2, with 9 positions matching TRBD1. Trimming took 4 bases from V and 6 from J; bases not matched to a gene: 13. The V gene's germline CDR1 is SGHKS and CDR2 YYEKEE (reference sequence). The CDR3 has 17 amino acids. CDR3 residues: CASSLIRTGEGSGELFF. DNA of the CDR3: TGTGCCAGCAGCCTCATAAGGACAGGGGAAGGGTCCGGGGAGCTGTTTTTT. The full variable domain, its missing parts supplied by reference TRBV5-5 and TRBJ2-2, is DAGVTQSPTHLIKTRGQQVTLRCSPISGHKSVSWYQQVLGQGPQFIFQYYEKEERGRGNFPDRFSARQFPNYSSELNVNALLLGDSALYLCASSLIRTGEGSGELFFGEGSRLTVL.

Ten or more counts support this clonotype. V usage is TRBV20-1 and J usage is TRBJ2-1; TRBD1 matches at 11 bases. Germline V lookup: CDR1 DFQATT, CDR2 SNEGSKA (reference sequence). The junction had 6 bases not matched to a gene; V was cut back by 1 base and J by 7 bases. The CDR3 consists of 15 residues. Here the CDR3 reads CSARAGQGAPNEQFF. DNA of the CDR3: TGCAGTGCTAGAGCAGGACAGGGGGCCCCTAATGAGCAGTTCTTC.

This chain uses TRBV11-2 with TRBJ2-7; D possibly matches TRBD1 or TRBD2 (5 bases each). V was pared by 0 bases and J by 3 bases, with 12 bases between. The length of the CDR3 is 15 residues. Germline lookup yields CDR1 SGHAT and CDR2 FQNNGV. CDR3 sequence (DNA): TGTGCCAGCAGCTTAGAGGGTGGGACCGTCTACGAGCAGTACTTC. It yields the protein CASSLEGGTVYEQYF.

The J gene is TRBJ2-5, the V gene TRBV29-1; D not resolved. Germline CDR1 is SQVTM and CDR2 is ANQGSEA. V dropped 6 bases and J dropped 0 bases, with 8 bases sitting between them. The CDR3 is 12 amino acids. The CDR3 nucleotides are TGCAGCGTCCTCCGGGACCAAGAGACCCAGTACTTC. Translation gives CSVLRDQETQYF. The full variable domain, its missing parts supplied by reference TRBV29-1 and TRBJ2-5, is SAVISQKPSRDICQRGTSLTIQCQVDSQVTMMFWYRQQPGQSLTLIATANQGSEATYESGFVIDKFPISRPNLTFSTLTVSNMSPEDSSIYLCSVLRDQETQYFGPGTRLLVL.

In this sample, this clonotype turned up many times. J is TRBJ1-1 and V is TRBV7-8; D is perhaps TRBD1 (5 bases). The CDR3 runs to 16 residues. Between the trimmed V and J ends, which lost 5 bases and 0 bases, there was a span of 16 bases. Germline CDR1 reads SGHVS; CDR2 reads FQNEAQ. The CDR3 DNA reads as TGTGCCAGCAGCCCCACATACCAGACAGTGAACACTGAAGCTTTCTTT. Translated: CASSPTYQTVNTEAFF.

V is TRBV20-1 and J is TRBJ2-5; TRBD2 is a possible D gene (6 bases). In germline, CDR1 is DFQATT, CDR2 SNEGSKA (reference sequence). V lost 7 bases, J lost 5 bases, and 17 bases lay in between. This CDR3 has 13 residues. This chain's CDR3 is CSGRKGLGETQYF. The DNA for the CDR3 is TGCAGTGGTCGAAAGGGACTCGGCGAGACCCAGTACTTC.

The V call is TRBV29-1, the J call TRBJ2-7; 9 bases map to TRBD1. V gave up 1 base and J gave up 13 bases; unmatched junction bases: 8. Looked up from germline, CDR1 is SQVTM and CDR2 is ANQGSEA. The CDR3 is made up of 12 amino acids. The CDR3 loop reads CSVEAPGQGNYF. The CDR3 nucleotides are TGCAGCGTTGAAGCTCCGGGACAGGGCAATTACTTC.

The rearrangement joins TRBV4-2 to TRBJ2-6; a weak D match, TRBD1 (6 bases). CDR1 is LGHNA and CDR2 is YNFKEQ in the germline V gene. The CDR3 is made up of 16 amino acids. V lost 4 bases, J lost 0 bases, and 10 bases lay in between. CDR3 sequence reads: CASSRDMSSGANVLTF. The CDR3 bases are TGTGCCAGCAGCCGGGACATGAGCTCTGGGGCCAACGTCCTGACTTTC.

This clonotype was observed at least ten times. CDR3 nucleotide sequence: TGTGCCAGCACCTTAAGCGGGGGGGCATTGGAGACCCAGTACTTC. It translates to CASTLSGGALETQYF. This sequence joins TRBV12-3 or TRBV12-4 and TRBJ2-5, with 10 bases fitting TRBD2. The CDR3 sequence is 15 residues long. Germline trimming cut 7 bases from V and 5 bases from J; bases unmatched to any gene: 10.

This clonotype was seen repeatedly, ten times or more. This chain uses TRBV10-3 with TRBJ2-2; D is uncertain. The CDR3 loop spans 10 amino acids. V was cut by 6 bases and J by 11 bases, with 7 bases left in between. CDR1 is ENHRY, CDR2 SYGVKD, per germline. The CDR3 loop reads CAIRPDELFF. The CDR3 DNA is TGTGCCATCAGACCAGACGAGCTGTTTTTT.

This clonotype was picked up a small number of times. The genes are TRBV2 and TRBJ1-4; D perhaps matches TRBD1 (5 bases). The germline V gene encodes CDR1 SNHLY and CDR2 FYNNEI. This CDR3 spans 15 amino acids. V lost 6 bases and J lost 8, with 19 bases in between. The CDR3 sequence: CASSWGPHPGEKLFF. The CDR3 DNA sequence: TGTGCCAGCAGCTGGGGACCTCACCCCGGGGAAAAACTGTTTTTT.

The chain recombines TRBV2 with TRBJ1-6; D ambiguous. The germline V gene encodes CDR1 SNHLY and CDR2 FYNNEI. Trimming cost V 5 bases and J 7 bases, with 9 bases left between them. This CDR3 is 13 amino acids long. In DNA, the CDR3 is TGTGCCAGCAGTTACGGGCCAAATTCACCCCTCCACTTT. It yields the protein CASSYGPNSPLHF.

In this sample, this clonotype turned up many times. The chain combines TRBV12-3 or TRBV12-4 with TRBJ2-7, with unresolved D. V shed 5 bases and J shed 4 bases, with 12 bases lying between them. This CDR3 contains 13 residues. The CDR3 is CASSTNPLYEQYF. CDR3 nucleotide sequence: TGTGCCAGCAGTACAAACCCTCTTTACGAGCAGTACTTC.